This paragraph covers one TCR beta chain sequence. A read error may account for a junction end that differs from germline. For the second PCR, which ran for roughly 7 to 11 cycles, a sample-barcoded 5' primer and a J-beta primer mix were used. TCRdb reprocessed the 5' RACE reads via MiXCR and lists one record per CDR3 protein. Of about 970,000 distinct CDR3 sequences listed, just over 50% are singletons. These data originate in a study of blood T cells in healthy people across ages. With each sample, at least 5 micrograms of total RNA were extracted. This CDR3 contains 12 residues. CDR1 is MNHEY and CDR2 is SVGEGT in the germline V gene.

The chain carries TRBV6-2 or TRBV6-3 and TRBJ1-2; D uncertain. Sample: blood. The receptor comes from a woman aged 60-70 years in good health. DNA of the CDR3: TGTGCCAGCCAGGACGTAGAATATGGCTATACCTTC. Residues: CASQDVEYGYTF.